The clone carrying this T cell receptor beta chain has more than one count but fewer than ten. Its target is not known. The TCRbeta library was prepared with unique molecular identifiers. TCRdb reprocessed the PCR reads with MiXCR, giving one entry per CDR3 protein. The sample includes approximately 500,000 distinct CDR3 sequences, 27% of them seen just once. This record belongs to a study of T-cell reconstitution after alpha-beta-depleted transplantation in children. Study observations and caveats: The origin of high day-60 TCRbeta diversity in some patients lay in surviving recipient T cells and thymic progenitors. It was reported that alpha-beta T cells came from several hundred expanded graft clones (about two months after transplant). At the one-year point after transplant, T-cell counts and TCRbeta diversity were found to come mostly from T cells that had been newly produced.

The CDR3 contains 15 residues. The junction had 8 bases not matched to a gene; V was cut back by 4 bases and J by 9 bases. The chain carries TRBV12-3 or TRBV12-4 and TRBJ2-1, with 11 bases fitting TRBD2. The source is a boy less than two years old with Wiskott-Aldrich syndrome, due to receive a stem cell transplant. The sequencing here drew on PBMCs, taken before TCRalphabeta/CD19-depleted stem cell transplant. CDR3 protein: CASSSLAGGRREQFF. The CDR3 DNA is TGTGCCAGCAGTTCTCTAGCGGGAGGCCGGCGTGAGCAGTTCTTC.